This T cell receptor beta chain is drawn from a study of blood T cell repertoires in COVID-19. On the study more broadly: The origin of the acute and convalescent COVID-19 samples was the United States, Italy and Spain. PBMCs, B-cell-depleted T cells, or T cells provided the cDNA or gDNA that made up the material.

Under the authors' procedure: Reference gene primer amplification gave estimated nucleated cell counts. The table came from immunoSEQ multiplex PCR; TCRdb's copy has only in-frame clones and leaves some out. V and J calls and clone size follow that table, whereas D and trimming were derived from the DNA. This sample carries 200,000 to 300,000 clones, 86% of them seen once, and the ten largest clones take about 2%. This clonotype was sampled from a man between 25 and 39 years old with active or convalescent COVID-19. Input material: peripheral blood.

In nucleotides, the CDR3 is TGTGCCAGCAGCCACGGACTAGCGGGGAACACCGGGGAGCTGTTTTTT. Protein product: CASSHGLAGNTGELFF. The chain couples TRBV3-1 (or the pseudogene TRBV3-2) to TRBJ2-2; 11 bases line up with TRBD2. Germline CDR1 LGHDT, CDR2 YNNKEL (reference sequence). The CDR3 has 16 amino acids. With V trimmed by 3 bases and J by 1 base, 1 base remained unmatched.